This paragraph covers one T cell receptor (beta chain) sequence. The CDR3 has 13 residues. Between the trimmed V and J ends, which lost 8 bases and 2 bases, there was a span of 12 bases. CDR1 is SNHLY and CDR2 is FYNNEI in the germline V gene. The data stem from a study of T cell repertoires in cytomegalovirus infection. One entry per CDR3 protein results from TCRdb running MiXCR on the reads. The sample yields 450,000 to 600,000 distinct CDR3 sequences, around 10% seen once. The specimen sequenced was PBMCs. This chain connects TRBV2 to TRBJ1-2; D unresolved. The TCR sequence derives from a human donor in good health (CMV status not recorded). Some clones in this sample may be carry-over from other donors' samples. The CDR3, as DNA: TGTGCCAGCGAAAGAGTGAGGAACTATGGCTACACCTTC. It specifies CASERVRNYGYTF.